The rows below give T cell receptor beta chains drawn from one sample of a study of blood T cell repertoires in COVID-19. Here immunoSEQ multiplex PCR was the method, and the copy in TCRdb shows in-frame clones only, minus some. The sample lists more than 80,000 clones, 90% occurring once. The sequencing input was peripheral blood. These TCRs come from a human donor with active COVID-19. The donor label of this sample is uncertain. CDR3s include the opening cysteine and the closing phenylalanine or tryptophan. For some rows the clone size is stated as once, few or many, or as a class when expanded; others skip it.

CASSAATGVGYTF,NA,TRBV25-1,TRBJ1-2
CAIGGQGTVPSTDTQYF,NA,TRBV10-3,TRBJ2-3
CAWSIGTGENQPQHF,many,TRBV30,TRBJ1-5
CASSSRGGWGYTF,NA,TRBV5-4,TRBJ1-2
CASSAGPGQGFIQYF,NA,TRBV7-9,TRBJ2-4
CASSQDWGVNYGYTF,NA,TRBV4-3,TRBJ1-2
CASSQEPQGTGNTIYF,NA,TRBV4-1,TRBJ1-3
CASSLGQGASYNEQFF,NA,TRBV18,TRBJ2-1
CASSERGAFF,few,TRBV7-9,TRBJ1-1
CASASAQPQHF,NA,TRBV6-5,TRBJ1-5
CASSPLVVDTQYF,NA,TRBV12-3/TRBV12-4,TRBJ2-3
CASSPSAGSYEQYF,NA,TRBV7-3,TRBJ2-7